The clone carrying this T cell receptor (beta chain) was seen many times. The data derive from a study of T-cell reconstitution after alpha-beta-depleted transplantation in children. Construction of the TCRbeta library involved unique molecular identifiers. TCRdb reprocessed the PCR reads with MiXCR, giving one entry per CDR3 protein. The sample yields about 240,000 distinct CDR3 sequences, around 12% seen once. CDR1 and CDR2 (germline): DFQATT, SNEGSKA (reference sequence). Trimming cost V 4 bases and J 4 bases, with 15 bases left between them. The CDR3 has 14 amino acids. This chain links TRBV20-1 with TRBJ2-3, with D tentatively TRBD1 or TRBD2 (6 bases each). The receptor was derived from a human donor who donated a stem cell graft to a child with acute lymphoblastic leukemia. Material: PBMCs from the stem cell graft donor, obtained from the stem cell graft. The CDR3 reads CSAKRGASADTQYF. CDR3 sequence (DNA): TGCAGTGCTAAAAGGGGGGCCTCGGCAGATACGCAGTATTTT.